The TCR beta chain described here comes from a study of beta chain features in type 1 diabetes. Study-wide results and caveats: Researchers reported that naive, central memory and Treg TCRB repertoires appeared more similar in patients than in healthy donors. Fewer junction insertions and more nucleotide deletions appeared in type 1 diabetes patients. Moderately but significantly shorter TCRB CDR3s were found in Type 1 diabetes patients in all four CD4+ subsets. Cells with high TCR expression could be over-represented when cDNA is sequenced.

The isolated RNA, all of it, was reverse transcribed, so expressed TCRB transcripts were what got sequenced. Naive, central memory and regulatory T cell samples averaged around 3.9 million reads. The repertoire was sequenced with immunoSEQ multiplex PCR; TCRdb's copy has only in-frame clones and lacks some. The sample has approximately 730,000 clones, about an eighth seen once. This clone came up a few times. The antigen remains unidentified. Germline CDR1 reads LGHNA; CDR2 reads YNFKEQ. CDR3 length: 18 residues. The V segment lost 1 base and the J segment 5 bases; nucleotides outside the gene matches: 12.

Sequencing was performed on naive CD4+ T cells from blood. The TCR sequence derives from a man in his late teens or twenties with type 1 diabetes. This chain links TRBV4-2 with TRBJ2-1, with TRBD1 identical over 9 bases. The CDR3 nucleotides read TGTGCCAGCAGCCAAGCCCCCCCTACAGGGGGCCACAACAATGAGCAGTTCTTC. It is translated as CASSQAPPTGGHNNEQFF.